Listed here are 17 T cell receptor beta chains from one sample, sequenced in a study of identical twins (dated by TCRdb to the mid-2010s). The receptor library was made with 5' RACE. These reads were obtained on an Illumina HiSeq 2000. Clones were called with MiXCR by TCRdb after fastp trimmed the public reads at Q25, and only in-frame beta chains were retained. Each entry merges the rows of one CDR3 protein and shows their most common DNA and genes. This sample lists 450,000 or so distinct CDR3 sequences; around 14% were detected once. Together, the top ten hold about 0.52% of the sample. The same data also contributed to another study, on yellow fever vaccine responses in identical twins.

The source material was CD4+ T cells sorted from blood. Receptors were obtained from a woman in her late teens or twenties in good health.

This clonotype has only a few counts. The chain is built from TRBV6-1 and TRBJ2-6; 8 bases agree with TRBD1. CDR1 is MNHNS, CDR2 SASEGT, per germline. This CDR3 region has 16 residues. V shed 2 bases, J shed 3 bases, and the junction held 3 bases outside the gene matches. The CDR3 sequence: CASSEQGALGANVLTF. The CDR3 bases are TGTGCCAGCAGTGAACAGGGGGCGCTTGGGGCCAACGTCCTGACTTTC.

The chain links TRBV20-1 to TRBJ2-1, with TRBD1 identical over 8 bases. Germline CDR1 DFQATT, CDR2 SNEGSKA (reference sequence). The junction had 15 bases not matched to a gene; V was cut back by 5 bases and J by 0 bases. The CDR3 runs 18 residues. CDR3 amino acids: CSARRQGPIFSSYNEQFF. The CDR3 DNA reads as TGCAGTGCTCGAAGACAGGGGCCGATTTTCAGCTCCTACAATGAGCAGTTCTTC.

This clonotype was observed a handful of times. The rearrangement uses TRBV6-2 or TRBV6-3 and TRBJ2-1, with TRBD2 matching over 15 bases. The CDR3 has 14 residues. Germline V gene sequence: CDR1 MNHEY, CDR2 SVGEGT. J gave up 9 bases and V 6 bases, and 3 bases lay outside the gene matches. The CDR3 loop reads CASRPGLAGGEQFF. CDR3 DNA: TGTGCCAGCAGGCCGGGACTAGCGGGAGGTGAGCAGTTCTTC.

V is TRBV5-5 and J is TRBJ2-7, with 15 bases aligning to TRBD2. CDR3 length: 18 amino acids. V lost 4 bases to trimming and J lost 3 bases; unmatched junction nucleotides: 11. Germline V gene data show CDR1 as SGHKS and CDR2 as YYEKEE (reference sequence). CDR3 in amino acids: CASSKDSPGLAGGYEQYF. CDR3 coding DNA: TGTGCCAGCAGCAAGGACAGTCCGGGACTAGCGGGAGGCTACGAGCAGTACTTC.

This clonotype was observed at least ten times. The chain carries TRBV12-3 or TRBV12-4 and TRBJ2-7; 14 bases line up with TRBD2. The CDR3 runs to 14 residues. The trim removed 5 bases at V and 6 bases at J, leaving 3 bases unmatched. CDR3: CASSEGTSGSEQYF. CDR3 DNA sequence: TGTGCCAGCAGTGAAGGGACTAGCGGGAGCGAGCAGTACTTC.

The rearrangement joins TRBV4-3 to TRBJ2-3; D uncertain. Germline CDR1 LGHNA, CDR2 YSLEER. Trimming took 4 bases from V and 4 from J, leaving 9 bases between them. CDR3 length: 13 residues. CDR3 DNA: TGCGCCAGCAGCCCGAGCTTCGCAGATACGCAGTATTTT. It translates to CASSPSFADTQYF.

This chain connects TRBV7-9 to TRBJ1-1; maybe TRBD1 (5 bases). This CDR3 region has 15 residues. The germline V gene encodes CDR1 SEHNR and CDR2 FQNEAQ (reference sequence). V lost 5 bases to trimming and J lost 3 bases, with 16 bases between them. The CDR3 reads CASSPGGTSDTEAFF. Written as DNA, the CDR3 is TGTGCCAGCAGCCCCGGGGGAACATCAGACACTGAAGCTTTCTTT.

The CDR3 here is CATSRSDRGGFAEAFF. As DNA, the CDR3 is TGTGCCACCAGCAGATCCGACAGAGGGGGATTCGCTGAAGCTTTCTTT. This chain links TRBV15 with TRBJ1-1; D perhaps matches TRBD1 (6 bases). CDR1 and CDR2 (germline): LNHNV, YYDKDF (reference sequence). There are 16 residues in the CDR3. V was clipped by 2 bases and J by 6 bases, with 19 bases between them.

The genes are TRBV20-1 and TRBJ2-1; D gene unclear. Germline V gives CDR1 DFQATT, CDR2 SNEGSKA (reference sequence). CDR3 length: 13 residues. Trimming removed 8 bases from V and 7 bases from J, with 18 bases in between. The CDR3: CSSYFESRNEQFF. The DNA of the CDR3 is TGCAGTTCTTATTTCGAGTCTAGGAATGAGCAGTTCTTC.

This clonotype was detected once. The chain links TRBV20-1 to TRBJ2-7, with 15 bases identical to TRBD2. CDR3 length: 17 amino acids. The germline V gene encodes CDR1 DFQATT and CDR2 SNEGSKA (reference sequence). V dropped 3 bases and J dropped 3; count of bases not matched to a gene: 9. The CDR3 sequence: CSASQGLAGGGYYEQYF. In DNA, the CDR3 is TGCAGTGCTAGCCAGGGACTAGCGGGAGGAGGTTACTACGAGCAGTACTTC.

In its sample, this clonotype was seen a few times. The rearrangement joins TRBV15 to TRBJ1-5; D remains ambiguous. The CDR3 covers 15 residues. Deletions cut 0 bases from V and 4 bases from J, with 10 bases between. Germline V lookup: CDR1 LNHNV, CDR2 YYDKDF (reference sequence). CDR3 nucleotide sequence: TGTGCCACCAGCAGAGAACCTTTTGGAAATCAGCCCCAGCATTTT. Translated, it gives CATSREPFGNQPQHF.

This clonotype was picked up a small number of times. The rearrangement joins TRBV4-3 to TRBJ2-5, with TRBD1 identical over 11 bases. The CDR3 extends over 17 amino acids. Germline values: CDR1 LGHNA, CDR2 YSLEER. V gave up 0 bases and J gave up 7 bases; unmatched junction bases: 10. CDR3 protein: CASSQDRGTGGVSTQYF. The CDR3 DNA reads TGCGCCAGCAGCCAAGATCGGGGGACAGGGGGGGTTTCGACCCAGTACTTC.

Only a few counts were recorded for this clonotype. The chain is built from TRBV7-2 and TRBJ1-5, with a possible D match to TRBD1 (5 bases). The CDR3 length is 13 residues. The V end was cut by 6 bases, the J end by 7 bases, with 13 bases between. Germline-derived CDR1 and CDR2 are SGHTA and FQGNSA. CDR3 residues: CASSPDKSQPQHF. Written as DNA, the CDR3 is TGTGCCAGCAGTCCGGACAAGTCCCAGCCCCAGCATTTT.

This clonotype came up a few times. The CDR3 region has the DNA TGTGCCAGCAGCGCCTCCGGGACGGCACTCTATGGCTACACCTTC. It codes for CASSASGTALYGYTF. The chain joins TRBV12-1 to TRBJ1-2; the table's TRBD1 call for D was not verified on the DNA. TRBV12-1 is termed a pseudogene. This CDR3 contains 15 residues.

The J gene is TRBJ2-1, the V gene TRBV20-1, with 7 bases that match TRBD2. The CDR3 is 16 residues long. Trimming took 3 bases from V and 6 from J; bases not matched to a gene: 14. The germline gives CDR1 DFQATT, CDR2 SNEGSKA (reference sequence). The CDR3, as DNA: TGCAGTGCTAGTTCCCGGTCGGGGAGGGCCTTCAATGAGCAGTTCTTC. This gives the protein CSASSRSGRAFNEQFF.

The chain employs TRBV7-2 and TRBJ2-3; the match to TRBD2 covers 12 bases. The V segment lost 4 bases and the J segment 7 bases; nucleotides outside the gene matches: 6. CDR1 is SGHTA and CDR2 is FQGNSA in the germline V gene. The CDR3 runs to 15 residues. As DNA, the CDR3 is TGTGCCAGCAGCTCTCCTAGCGGGGGGGCCTATACGCAGTATTTT. Its translation: CASSSPSGGAYTQYF. Combining the CDR3 with reference TRBV7-2 and TRBJ2-3 gives the whole variable domain GAGVSQSPSNKVTEKGKDVELRCDPISGHTALYWYRQSLGQGLEFLIYFQGNSAPDKSGLPSDRFSAERTGGSVSTLTIQRTQQEDSAVYLCASSSPSGGAYTQYFGPGTRLTVL.

This clonotype was recorded a few times. The rearrangement uses TRBV20-1 and TRBJ1-1; D call uncertain. Trimming cost V 5 bases and J 1 base, with 8 bases left between them. The CDR3 covers 12 residues. Germline CDR1 reads DFQATT; CDR2 reads SNEGSKA (reference sequence). The CDR3 spells CSAVAGNTEAFF. The CDR3 bases are TGCAGTGCTGTTGCAGGGAACACTGAAGCTTTCTTT.